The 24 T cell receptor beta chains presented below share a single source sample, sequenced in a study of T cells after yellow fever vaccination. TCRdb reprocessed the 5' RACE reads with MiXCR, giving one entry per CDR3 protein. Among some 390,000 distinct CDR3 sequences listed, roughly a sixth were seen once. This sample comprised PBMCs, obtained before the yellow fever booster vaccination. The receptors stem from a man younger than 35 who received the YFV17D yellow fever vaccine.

The CDR3 sequence is CASSLGPIPTGELFF. CDR3 DNA sequence: TGTGCCAGCAGTTTAGGTCCTATCCCCACCGGGGAGCTGTTTTTT. The chain recombines TRBV12-3 or TRBV12-4 with TRBJ2-2, with no clear D. CDR3 length equals 15 residues. The V end was cut by 1 base, the J end by 4 bases, with 10 bases between.

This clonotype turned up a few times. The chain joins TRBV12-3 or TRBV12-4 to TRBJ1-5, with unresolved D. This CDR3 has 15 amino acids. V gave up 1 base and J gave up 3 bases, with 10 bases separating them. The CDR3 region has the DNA TGTGCCAGCAGTTTAGGAGGGAATACCAATCAGCCCCAGCATTTT. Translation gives CASSLGGNTNQPQHF.

DNA for the CDR3: TGTGCCAGCTCACCACGGGATGTGGGGTCTGGGGCCAACGTCCTGACTTTC. Translating it yields CASSPRDVGSGANVLTF. The genes are TRBV18 and TRBJ2-6, with D unresolved. V gave up 1 base and J gave up 1 base, with 11 bases separating them. The CDR3 runs to 17 residues. The germline CDR1 and CDR2 sequences are KGHSH and LQKENI.

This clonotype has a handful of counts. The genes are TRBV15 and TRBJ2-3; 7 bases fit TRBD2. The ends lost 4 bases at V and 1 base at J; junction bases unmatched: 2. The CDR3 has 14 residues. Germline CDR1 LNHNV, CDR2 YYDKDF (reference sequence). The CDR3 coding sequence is TGTGCCACCAGCAACCGGGGGGGCACAGATACGCAGTATTTT. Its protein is CATSNRGGTDTQYF.

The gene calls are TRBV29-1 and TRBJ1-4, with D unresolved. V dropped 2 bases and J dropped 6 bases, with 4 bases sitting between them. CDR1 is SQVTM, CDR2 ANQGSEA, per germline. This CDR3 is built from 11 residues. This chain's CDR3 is CSVERDEKLFF. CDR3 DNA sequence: TGCAGCGTTGAACGAGATGAAAAACTGTTTTTT.

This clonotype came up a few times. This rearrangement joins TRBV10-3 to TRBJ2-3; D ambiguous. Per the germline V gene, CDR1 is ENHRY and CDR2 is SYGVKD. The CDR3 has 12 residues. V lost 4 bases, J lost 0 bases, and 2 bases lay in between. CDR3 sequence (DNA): TGTGCCATCAGTGTCAGCACAGATACGCAGTATTTT. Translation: CAISVSTDTQYF.

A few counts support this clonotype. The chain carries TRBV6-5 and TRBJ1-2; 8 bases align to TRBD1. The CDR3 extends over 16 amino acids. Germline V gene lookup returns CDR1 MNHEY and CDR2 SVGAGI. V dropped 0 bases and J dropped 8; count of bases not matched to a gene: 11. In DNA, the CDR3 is TGTGCCAGCAGTTACTCGGCCGGGCAGGGGGCGAGCGGCTACACCTTC. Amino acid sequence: CASSYSAGQGASGYTF.

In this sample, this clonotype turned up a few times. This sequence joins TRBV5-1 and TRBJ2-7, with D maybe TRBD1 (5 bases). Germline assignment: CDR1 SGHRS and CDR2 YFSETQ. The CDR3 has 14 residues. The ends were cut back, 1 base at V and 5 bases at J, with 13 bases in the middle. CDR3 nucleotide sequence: TGCGCCAGCAGCTTGATAGGGGCACCTAACGAGCAGTACGTC. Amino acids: CASSLIGAPNEQYV.

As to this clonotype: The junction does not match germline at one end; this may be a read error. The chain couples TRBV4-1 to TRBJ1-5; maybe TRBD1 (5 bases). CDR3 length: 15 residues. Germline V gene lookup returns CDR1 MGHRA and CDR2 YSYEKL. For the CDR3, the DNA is TGCGCCAGCAGCCTAGCAGGGAGTAGCTATCAGCCCCAGCATTTT. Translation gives CASSLAGSSYQPQHF.

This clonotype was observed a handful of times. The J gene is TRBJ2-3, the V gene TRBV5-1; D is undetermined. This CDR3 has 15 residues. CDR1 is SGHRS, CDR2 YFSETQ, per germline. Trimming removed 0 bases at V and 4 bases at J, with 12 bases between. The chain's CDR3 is CASSLERRKPDTQYF. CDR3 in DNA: TGCGCCAGCAGCTTGGAACGGCGGAAGCCAGATACGCAGTATTTT.

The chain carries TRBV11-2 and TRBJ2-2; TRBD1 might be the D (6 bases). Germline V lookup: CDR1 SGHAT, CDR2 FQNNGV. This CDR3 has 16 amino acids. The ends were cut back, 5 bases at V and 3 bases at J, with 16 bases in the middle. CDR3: CASSAWDTRYTGELFF. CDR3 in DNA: TGTGCCAGCAGCGCCTGGGACACACGATACACCGGGGAGCTGTTTTTT.

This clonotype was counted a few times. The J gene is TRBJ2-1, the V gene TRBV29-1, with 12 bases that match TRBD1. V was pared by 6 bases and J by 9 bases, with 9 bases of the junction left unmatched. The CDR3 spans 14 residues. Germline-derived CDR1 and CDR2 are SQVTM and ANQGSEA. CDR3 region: CSVRPGTGGSEQFF. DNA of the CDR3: TGCAGCGTCAGGCCCGGGACAGGGGGCAGTGAGCAGTTCTTC.

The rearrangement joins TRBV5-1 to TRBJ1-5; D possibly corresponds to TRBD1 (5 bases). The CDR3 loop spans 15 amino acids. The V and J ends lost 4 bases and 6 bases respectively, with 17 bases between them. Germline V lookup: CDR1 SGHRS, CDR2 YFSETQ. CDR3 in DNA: TGCGCCAGCAGCAGAGGTCAGGGTATGGGTCAGCCCCAGCATTTT. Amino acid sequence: CASSRGQGMGQPQHF.

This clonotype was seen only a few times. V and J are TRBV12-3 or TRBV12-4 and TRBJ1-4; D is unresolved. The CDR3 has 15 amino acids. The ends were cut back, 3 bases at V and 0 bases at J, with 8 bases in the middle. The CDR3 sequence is CASSFYGATNEKLFF. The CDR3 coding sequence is TGTGCCAGCAGTTTCTACGGTGCAACTAATGAAAAACTGTTTTTT.

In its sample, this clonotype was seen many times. This CDR3 reads CASSLAASGASYNEQFF. The CDR3 region has the DNA TGTGCCAGCAGCTTAGCCGCTAGCGGGGCCTCCTACAATGAGCAGTTCTTC. This rearrangement joins TRBV11-2 to TRBJ2-1; the match to TRBD2 covers 9 bases. This CDR3 region has 17 residues. The V segment lost 1 base and the J segment 0 bases; nucleotides outside the gene matches: 4. In germline, CDR1 is SGHAT, CDR2 FQNNGV. The full variable domain, rest sourced from reference TRBV11-2 and TRBJ2-1, is EAGVAQSPRYKIIEKRQSVAFWCNPISGHATLYWYQQILGQGPKLLIQFQNNGVVDDSQLPKDRFSAERLKGVDSTLKIQPAKLEDSAVYLCASSLAASGASYNEQFFGPGTRLTVL.

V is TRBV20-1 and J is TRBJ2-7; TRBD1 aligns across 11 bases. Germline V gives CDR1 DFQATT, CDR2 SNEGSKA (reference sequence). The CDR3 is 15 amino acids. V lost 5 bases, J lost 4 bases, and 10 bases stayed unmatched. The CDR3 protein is CSAAGIGTGGYEQYF. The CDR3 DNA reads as TGCAGTGCTGCCGGAATCGGGACAGGGGGATACGAGCAGTACTTC.

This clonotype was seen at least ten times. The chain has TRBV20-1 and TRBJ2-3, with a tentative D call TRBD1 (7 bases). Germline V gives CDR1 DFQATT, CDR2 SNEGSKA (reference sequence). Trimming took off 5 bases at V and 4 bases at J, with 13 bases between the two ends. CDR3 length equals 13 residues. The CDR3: CSAYRGGADTQYF. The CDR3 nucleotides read TGCAGTGCTTACAGGGGAGGCGCAGATACGCAGTATTTT.

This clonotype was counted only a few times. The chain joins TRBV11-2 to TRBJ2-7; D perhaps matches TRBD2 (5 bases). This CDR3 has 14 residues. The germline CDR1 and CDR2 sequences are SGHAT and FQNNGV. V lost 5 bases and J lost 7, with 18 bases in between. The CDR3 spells CASSHWTFPEEQYF. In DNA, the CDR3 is TGTGCCAGCAGCCATTGGACTTTCCCGGAGGAGCAGTACTTC.

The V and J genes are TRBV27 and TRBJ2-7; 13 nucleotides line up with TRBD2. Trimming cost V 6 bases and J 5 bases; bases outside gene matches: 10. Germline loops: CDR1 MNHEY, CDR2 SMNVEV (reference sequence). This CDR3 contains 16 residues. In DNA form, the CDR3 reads TGTGCCAGCAGCCCCCTACTAGCGGGGGGGCCCAACGAGCAGTACTTC. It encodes CASSPLLAGGPNEQYF.

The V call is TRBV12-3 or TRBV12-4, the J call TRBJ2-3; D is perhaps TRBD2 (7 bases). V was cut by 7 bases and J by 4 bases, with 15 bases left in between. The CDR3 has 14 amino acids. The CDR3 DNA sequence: TGTGCCAGCATCTGGAGGGGGGGCCCAGATACGCAGTATTTT. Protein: CASIWRGGPDTQYF.

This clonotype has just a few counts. The CDR3 loop reads CASSSWTGGSDEQFF. The DNA for the CDR3 is TGTGCCAGCAGCTCGTGGACAGGGGGCTCGGATGAGCAGTTCTTC. J is TRBJ2-1 and V is TRBV7-8; 11 bases fit TRBD1. The germline CDR1 and CDR2 sequences are SGHVS and FQNEAQ. CDR3 length: 15 amino acids. V lost 4 bases to trimming and J lost 8 bases; unmatched junction nucleotides: 7.

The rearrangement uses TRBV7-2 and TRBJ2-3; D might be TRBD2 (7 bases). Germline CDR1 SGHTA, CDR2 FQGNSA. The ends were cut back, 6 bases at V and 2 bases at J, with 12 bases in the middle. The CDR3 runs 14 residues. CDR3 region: CASRGGLFTDTQYF. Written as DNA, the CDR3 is TGTGCCAGCAGGGGGGGGCTCTTCACAGATACGCAGTATTTT.

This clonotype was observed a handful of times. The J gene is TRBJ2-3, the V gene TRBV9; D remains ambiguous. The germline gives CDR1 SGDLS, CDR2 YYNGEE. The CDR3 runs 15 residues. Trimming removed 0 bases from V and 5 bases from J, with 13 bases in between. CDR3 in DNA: TGTGCCAGCAGCGTAGGGGTCTACGCGGAAGATACGCAGTATTTT. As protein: CASSVGVYAEDTQYF.

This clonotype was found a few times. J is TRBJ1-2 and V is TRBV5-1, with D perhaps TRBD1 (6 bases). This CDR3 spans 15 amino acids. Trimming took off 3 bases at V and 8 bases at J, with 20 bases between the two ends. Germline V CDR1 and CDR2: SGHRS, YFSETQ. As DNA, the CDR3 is TGCGCCAGCAGCTCGACAGGAGAGCCATCGGGGGGCTACACCTTC. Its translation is CASSSTGEPSGGYTF. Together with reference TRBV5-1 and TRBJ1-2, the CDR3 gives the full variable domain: KAGVTQTPRYLIKTRGQQVTLSCSPISGHRSVSWYQQTPGQGLQFLFEYFSETQRNKGNFPGRFSGRQFSNSRSEMNVSTLELGDSALYLCASSSTGEPSGGYTFGSGTRLTVV.